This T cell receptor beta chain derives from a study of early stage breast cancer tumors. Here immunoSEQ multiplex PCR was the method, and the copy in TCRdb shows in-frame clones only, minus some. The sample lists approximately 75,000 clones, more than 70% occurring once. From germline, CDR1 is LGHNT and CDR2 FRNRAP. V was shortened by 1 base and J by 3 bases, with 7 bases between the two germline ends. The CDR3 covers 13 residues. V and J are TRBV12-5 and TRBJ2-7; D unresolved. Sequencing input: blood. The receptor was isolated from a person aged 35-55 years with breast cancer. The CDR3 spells CASGLDSYYEQYF. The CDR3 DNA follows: TGTGCTAGTGGTTTGGACAGCTACTACGAGCAGTACTTC. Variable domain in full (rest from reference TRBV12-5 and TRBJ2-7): DARVTQTPRHKVTEMGQEVTMRCQPILGHNTVFWYRQTMMQGLELLAYFRNRAPLDDSGMPKDRFSAEMPDATLATLKIQPSEPRDSAVYFCASGLDSYYEQYFGPGTRLTVT.